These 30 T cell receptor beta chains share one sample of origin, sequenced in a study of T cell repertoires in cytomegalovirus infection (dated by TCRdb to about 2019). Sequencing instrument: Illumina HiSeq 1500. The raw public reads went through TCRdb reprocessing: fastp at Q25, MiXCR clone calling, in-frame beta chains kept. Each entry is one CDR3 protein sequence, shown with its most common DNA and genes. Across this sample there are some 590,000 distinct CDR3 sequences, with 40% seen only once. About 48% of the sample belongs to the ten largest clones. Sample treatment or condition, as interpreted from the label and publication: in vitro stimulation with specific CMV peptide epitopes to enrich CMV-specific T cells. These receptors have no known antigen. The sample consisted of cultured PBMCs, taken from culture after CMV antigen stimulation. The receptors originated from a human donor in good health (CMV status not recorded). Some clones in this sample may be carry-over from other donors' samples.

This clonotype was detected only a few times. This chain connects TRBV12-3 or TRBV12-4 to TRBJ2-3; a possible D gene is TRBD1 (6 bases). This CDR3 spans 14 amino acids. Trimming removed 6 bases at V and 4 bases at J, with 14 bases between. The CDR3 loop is CASSWGRRADTQYF. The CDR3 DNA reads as TGTGCCAGCAGCTGGGGGCGCAGGGCAGATACGCAGTATTTT.

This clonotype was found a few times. The CDR3 loop is CASSLFQGADEQYF. The DNA for the CDR3 is TGTGCCAGCAGTCTCTTCCAGGGGGCGGATGAGCAGTACTTC. The gene calls are TRBV6-2 or TRBV6-3 and TRBJ2-7; 8 bases are shared with TRBD1. Germline trimming cut 5 bases from V and 7 bases from J; bases unmatched to any gene: 10. The germline V gene encodes CDR1 MNHEY and CDR2 SVGEGT. The CDR3 sequence is 14 residues long.

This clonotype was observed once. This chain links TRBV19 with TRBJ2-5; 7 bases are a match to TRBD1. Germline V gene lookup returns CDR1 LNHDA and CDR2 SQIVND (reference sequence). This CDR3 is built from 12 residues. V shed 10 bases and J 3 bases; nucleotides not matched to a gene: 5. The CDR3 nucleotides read TGTGCCAAACGACAGGGTAAAGAGACCCAGTACTTC. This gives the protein CAKRQGKETQYF.

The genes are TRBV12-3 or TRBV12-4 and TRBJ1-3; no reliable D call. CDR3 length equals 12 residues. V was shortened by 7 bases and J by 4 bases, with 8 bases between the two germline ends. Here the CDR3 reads CASTMLGNTIYF. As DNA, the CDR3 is TGTGCCAGCACCATGTTAGGAAACACCATATATTTT.

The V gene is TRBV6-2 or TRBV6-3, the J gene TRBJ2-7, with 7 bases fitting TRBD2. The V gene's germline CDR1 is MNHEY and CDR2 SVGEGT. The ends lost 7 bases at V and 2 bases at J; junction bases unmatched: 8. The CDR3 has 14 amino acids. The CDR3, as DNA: TGTGCCAGCATGAGGGTAGCGGGCGCCTACGAGCAGTACTTC. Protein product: CASMRVAGAYEQYF.

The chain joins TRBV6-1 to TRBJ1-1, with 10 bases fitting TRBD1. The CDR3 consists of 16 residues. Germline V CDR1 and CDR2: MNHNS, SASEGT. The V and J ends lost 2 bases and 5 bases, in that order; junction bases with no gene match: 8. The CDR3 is CASSERDRGKRTEAFF. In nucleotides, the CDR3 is TGTGCCAGCAGTGAACGGGACAGGGGCAAACGAACTGAAGCTTTCTTT.

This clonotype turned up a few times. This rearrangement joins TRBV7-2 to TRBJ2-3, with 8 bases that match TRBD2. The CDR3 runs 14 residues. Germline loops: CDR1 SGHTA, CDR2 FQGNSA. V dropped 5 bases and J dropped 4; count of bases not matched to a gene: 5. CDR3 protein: CASSVSGAADTQYF. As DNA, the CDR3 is TGTGCCAGCAGCGTTAGCGGGGCGGCAGATACGCAGTATTTT.

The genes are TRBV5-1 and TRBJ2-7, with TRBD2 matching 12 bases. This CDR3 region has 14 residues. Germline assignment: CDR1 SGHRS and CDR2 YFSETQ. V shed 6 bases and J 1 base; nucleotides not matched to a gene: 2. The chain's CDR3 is CASTGLAGSYEQYF. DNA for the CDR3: TGCGCCAGCACCGGACTAGCGGGGTCCTACGAGCAGTACTTC. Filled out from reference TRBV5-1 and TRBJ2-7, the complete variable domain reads KAGVTQTPRYLIKTRGQQVTLSCSPISGHRSVSWYQQTPGQGLQFLFEYFSETQRNKGNFPGRFSGRQFSNSRSEMNVSTLELGDSALYLCASTGLAGSYEQYFGPGTRLTVT.

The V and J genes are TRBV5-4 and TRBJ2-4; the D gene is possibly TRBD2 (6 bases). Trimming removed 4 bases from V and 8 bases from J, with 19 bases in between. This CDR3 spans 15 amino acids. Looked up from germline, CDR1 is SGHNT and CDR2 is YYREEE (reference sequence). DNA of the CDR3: TGTGCCAGCAGCCCACATCCGGGGAGGAAGGACATTCAGTACTTC. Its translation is CASSPHPGRKDIQYF.

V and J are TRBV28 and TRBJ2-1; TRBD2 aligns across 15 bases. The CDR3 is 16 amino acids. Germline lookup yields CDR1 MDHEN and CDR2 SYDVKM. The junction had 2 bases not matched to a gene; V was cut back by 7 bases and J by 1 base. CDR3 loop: CASTGTSGGSYNEQFF. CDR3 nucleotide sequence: TGTGCCAGCACCGGGACTAGCGGGGGGTCCTACAATGAGCAGTTCTTC. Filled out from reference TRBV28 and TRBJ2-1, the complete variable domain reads DVKVTQSSRYLVKRTGEKVFLECVQDMDHENMFWYRQDPGLGLRLIYFSYDVKMKEKGDIPEGYSVSREKKERFSLILESASTNQTSMYLCASTGTSGGSYNEQFFGPGTRLTVL.

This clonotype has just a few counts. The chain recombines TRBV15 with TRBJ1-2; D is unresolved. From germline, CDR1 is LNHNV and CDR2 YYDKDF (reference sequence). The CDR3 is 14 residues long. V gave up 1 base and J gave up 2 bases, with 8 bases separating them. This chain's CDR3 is CATSRVKMNYGYTF. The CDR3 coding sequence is TGTGCCACCAGCAGAGTAAAAATGAACTATGGCTACACCTTC.

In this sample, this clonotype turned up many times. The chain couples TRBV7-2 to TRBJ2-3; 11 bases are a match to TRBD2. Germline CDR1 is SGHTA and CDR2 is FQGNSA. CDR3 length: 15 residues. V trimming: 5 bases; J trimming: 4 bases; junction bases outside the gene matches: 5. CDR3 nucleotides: TGTGCCAGCAGCCATACTAGCGGGGGCCCAGATACGCAGTATTTT. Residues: CASSHTSGGPDTQYF.

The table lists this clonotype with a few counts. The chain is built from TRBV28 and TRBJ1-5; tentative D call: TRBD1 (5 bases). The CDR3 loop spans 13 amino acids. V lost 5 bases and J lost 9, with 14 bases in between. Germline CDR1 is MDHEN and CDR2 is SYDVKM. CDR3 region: CASSPQGIRPQHF. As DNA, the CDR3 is TGTGCCAGCAGTCCCCAGGGAATTCGGCCCCAGCATTTT.

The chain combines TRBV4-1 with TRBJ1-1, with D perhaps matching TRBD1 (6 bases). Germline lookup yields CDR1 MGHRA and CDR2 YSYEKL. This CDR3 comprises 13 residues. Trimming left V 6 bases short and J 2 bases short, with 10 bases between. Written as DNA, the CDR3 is TGCGCCAGCAGGATGACAGGTAACACTGAAGCTTTCTTT. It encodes CASRMTGNTEAFF.

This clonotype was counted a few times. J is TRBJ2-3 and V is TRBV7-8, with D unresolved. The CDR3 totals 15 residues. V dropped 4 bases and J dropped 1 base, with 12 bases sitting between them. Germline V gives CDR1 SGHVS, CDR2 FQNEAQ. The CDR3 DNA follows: TGTGCCAGCAGCTCCAGCGAGCGCCGCACAGATACGCAGTATTTT. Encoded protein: CASSSSERRTDTQYF.

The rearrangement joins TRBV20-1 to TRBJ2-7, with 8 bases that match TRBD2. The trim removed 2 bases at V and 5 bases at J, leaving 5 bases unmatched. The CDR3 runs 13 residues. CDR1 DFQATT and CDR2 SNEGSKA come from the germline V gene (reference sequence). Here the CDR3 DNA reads TGCAGTGCTAGATCCAGCGGGGGCCACGAGCAGTACTTC. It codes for CSARSSGGHEQYF.

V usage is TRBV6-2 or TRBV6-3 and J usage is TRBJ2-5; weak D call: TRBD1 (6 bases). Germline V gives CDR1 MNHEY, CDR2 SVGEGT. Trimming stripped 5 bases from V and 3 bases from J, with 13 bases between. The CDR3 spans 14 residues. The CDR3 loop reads CASSKRQVEETQYF. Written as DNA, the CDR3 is TGTGCCAGCAGTAAGCGACAGGTCGAAGAGACCCAGTACTTC.

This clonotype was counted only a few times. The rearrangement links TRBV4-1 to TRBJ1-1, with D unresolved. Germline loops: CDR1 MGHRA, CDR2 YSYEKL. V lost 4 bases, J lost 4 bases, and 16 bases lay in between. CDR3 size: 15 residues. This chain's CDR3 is CASSLLQALGTEAFF. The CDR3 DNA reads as TGCGCCAGCAGCCTATTGCAGGCCTTGGGCACTGAAGCTTTCTTT.

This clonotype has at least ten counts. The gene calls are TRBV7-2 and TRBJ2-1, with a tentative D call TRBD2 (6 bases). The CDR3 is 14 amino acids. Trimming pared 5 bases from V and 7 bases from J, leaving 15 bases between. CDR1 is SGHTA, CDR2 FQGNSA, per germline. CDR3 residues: CASSRMGLDNEQFF. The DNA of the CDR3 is TGTGCCAGCAGCCGAATGGGACTCGATAATGAGCAGTTCTTC.

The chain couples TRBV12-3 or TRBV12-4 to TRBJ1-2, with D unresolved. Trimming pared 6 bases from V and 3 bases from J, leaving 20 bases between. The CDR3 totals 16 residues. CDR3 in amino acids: CASSFHGPGDHYGYTF. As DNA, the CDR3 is TGTGCCAGCAGCTTTCATGGACCTGGGGATCACTATGGCTACACCTTC.

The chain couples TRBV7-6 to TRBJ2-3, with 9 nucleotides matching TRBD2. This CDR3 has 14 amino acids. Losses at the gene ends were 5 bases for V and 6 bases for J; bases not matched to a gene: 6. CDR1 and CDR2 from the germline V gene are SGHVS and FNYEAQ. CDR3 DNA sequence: TGTGCCAGCAGCCCGGTAGCGGGAGTTGATACGCAGTATTTT. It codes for CASSPVAGVDTQYF.

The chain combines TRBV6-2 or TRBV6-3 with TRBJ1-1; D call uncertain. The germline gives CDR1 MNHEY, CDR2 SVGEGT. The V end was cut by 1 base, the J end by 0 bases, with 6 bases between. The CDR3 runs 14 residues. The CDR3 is CASSYWLMNTEAFF. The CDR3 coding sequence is TGTGCCAGCAGTTACTGGCTTATGAACACTGAAGCTTTCTTT.

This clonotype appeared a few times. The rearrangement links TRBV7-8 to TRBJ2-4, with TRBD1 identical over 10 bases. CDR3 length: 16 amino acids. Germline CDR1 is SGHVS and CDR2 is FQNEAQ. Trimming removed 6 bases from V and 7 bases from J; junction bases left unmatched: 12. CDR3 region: CASSPMTGGSGNIQYF. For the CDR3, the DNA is TGTGCCAGCAGTCCAATGACAGGGGGCTCCGGGAACATTCAGTACTTC.

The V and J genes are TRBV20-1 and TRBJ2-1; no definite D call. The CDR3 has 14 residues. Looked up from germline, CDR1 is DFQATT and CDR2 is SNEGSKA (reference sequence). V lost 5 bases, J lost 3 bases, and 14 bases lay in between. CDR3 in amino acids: CSALVPPHYNEQFF. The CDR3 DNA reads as TGCAGTGCTCTAGTCCCCCCCCACTACAATGAGCAGTTCTTC.

DNA for the CDR3: TGTGCCAGTCAAAGAGTACATAGCAATCAGCCCCAGCATTTT. Protein product: CASQRVHSNQPQHF. This chain links TRBV19 with TRBJ1-5; unclear D gene. Germline CDR1 LNHDA, CDR2 SQIVND (reference sequence). Trimming pared 8 bases from V and 0 bases from J, leaving 11 bases between. The CDR3 is made up of 14 amino acids.

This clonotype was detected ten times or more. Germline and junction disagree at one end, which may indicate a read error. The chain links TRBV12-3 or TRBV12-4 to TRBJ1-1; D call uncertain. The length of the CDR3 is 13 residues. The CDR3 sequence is CASSLGVNTEAFF. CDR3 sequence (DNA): TGTGCCAGCAGCTTAGGTGTGAACACTGAAGCTTTCTTT.

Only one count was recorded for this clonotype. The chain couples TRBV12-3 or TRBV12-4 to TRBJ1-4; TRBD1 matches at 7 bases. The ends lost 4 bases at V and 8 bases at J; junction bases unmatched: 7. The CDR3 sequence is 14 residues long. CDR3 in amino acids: CASSSGQVYEKLFF. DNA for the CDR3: TGTGCCAGCAGTTCAGGACAGGTCTACGAAAAACTGTTTTTT.

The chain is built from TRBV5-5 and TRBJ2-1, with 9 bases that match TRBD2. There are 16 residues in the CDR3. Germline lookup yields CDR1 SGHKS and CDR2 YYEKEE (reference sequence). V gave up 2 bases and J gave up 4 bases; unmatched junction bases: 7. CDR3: CASSFTLAGEYNEQFF. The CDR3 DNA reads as TGTGCCAGCAGCTTCACGTTAGCGGGGGAATACAATGAGCAGTTCTTC.

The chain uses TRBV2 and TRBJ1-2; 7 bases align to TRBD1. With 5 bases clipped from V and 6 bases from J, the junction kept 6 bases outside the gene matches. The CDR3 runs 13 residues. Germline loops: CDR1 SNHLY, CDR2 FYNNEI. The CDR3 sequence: CASSISGGDGYTF. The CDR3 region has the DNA TGTGCCAGCAGTATATCAGGGGGTGATGGCTACACCTTC.

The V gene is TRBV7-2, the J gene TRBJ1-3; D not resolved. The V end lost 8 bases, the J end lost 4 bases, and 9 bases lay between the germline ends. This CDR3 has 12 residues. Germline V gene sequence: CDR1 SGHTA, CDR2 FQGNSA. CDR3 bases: TGTGCCAGCCTTTCGGGAGGAAACACCATATATTTT. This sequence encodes CASLSGGNTIYF. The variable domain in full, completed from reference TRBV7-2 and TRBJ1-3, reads GAGVSQSPSNKVTEKGKDVELRCDPISGHTALYWYRQSLGQGLEFLIYFQGNSAPDKSGLPSDRFSAERTGGSVSTLTIQRTQQEDSAVYLCASLSGGNTIYFGEGSWLTVV.